The sequence of this T cell receptor beta chain was determined in a study of OX40 agonist ivuxolimab in advanced cancers. Across the whole study: Patients were infused with ivuxolimab every 2 weeks at 0.01 to 10 mg/kg. Partial response was recorded in three patients: one hepatocellular carcinoma and two cutaneous melanoma cases.

Comment on this clone: What it binds is unknown.

V was trimmed by 2 bases and J by 3 bases, leaving 12 bases between them. The germline V gene has CDR1 SSHAT and CDR2 FNYEAQ (reference sequence). This CDR3 comprises 15 residues. Study results and caveats: Some patients without response likewise showed low normalized clonal expansion.

Assay used: immunoSEQ multiplex PCR; TCRdb lists only in-frame clones, some missing. In the table there are about 56,000 clones, roughly 80% of which are singletons. Cycle 7 day 1, cycle 4 day 1, and baseline were the timepoints at which blood was sampled. This TCR was sampled from an adult with an advanced solid tumor such as melanoma, head and neck, liver or kidney cancer. Sequenced material: CD4+ or CD8+ T cells sorted from blood, taken in a trial of the OX40 agonist ivuxolimab. The chain is built from TRBV7-7 and TRBJ2-3, with TRBD1 as a possible D gene (5 bases). The CDR3 bases are TGTGCCAGCAGCTTACTCAGGGTTTCGACAGATACGCAGTATTTT. Protein sequence: CASSLLRVSTDTQYF.